The rows below give T cell receptor beta chains drawn from one sample of a study of identifying expanded T cells in peripheral blood. Produced via immunoSEQ multiplex PCR; TCRdb's table is partial and in-frame only. The table lists over 80,000 clones, roughly 86% of them singletons. The sequenced sample consisted of blood. Receptors originate from a person aged 18-70 years in good health. CDR3s include the opening cysteine and the closing phenylalanine or tryptophan. The order of the fields is J gene, clone size, CDR3 length, D gene, V gene, CDR3 protein, CDR3 DNA. D genes are given only for firm matches. Size is omitted from some rows. Given values are once, few, many or a class for expanded clones.

TRBJ1-2 | NA | 18 | NA | TRBV5-5 | CASSLATYGGRSNYGYTF | TGTGCCAGCAGCTTGGCGACCTACGGCGGCAGGTCCAACTATGGCTACACCTTC
TRBJ1-2 | few | 12 | TRBD1 | TRBV30 | CAWSGTAYGYTF | TGTGCCTGGAGCGGGACAGCCTATGGCTACACCTTC
TRBJ1-3 | NA | 15 | NA | TRBV18 | CASSPETRSGNTIYF | TGTGCCAGCTCACCCGAGACACGATCTGGAAACACCATATATTTT
TRBJ1-3 | NA | 15 | NA | TRBV7-9 | CASSPTAFGGNTIYF | TGTGCCAGCAGCCCGACAGCTTTCGGTGGAAACACCATATATTTT
TRBJ2-7 | NA | 14 | TRBD1 | TRBV10-3 | CAISGPDRGPEQYF | TGTGCCATCAGTGGGCCGGACAGGGGGCCCGAGCAGTACTTC
TRBJ2-3 | NA | 17 | NA | TRBV7-2 | CASSLRPRGWGTDTQYF | TGTGCCAGCAGCTTGAGGCCGCGGGGATGGGGCACAGATACGCAGTATTTT
TRBJ2-1 | NA | 16 | TRBD1 | TRBV5-4 | CASSGTRQGAGDEQFF | TGTGCCAGCAGCGGAACCCGACAGGGGGCGGGCGATGAGCAGTTCTTC
TRBJ1-5 | NA | 16 | TRBD1 | TRBV18 | CASSPGDRRLNQPQHF | TGTGCCAGCTCACCAGGGGACAGAAGACTTAATCAGCCCCAGCATTTT
TRBJ1-2 | NA | 13 | NA | TRBV27 | CASSFRTNYGYTF | TGTGCCAGCAGTTTCAGAACTAACTATGGCTACACCTTC
TRBJ2-3 | NA | 14 | NA | TRBV7-2 | CASSSLPGPHTQYF | TGTGCCAGCAGCTCTCTTCCAGGGCCGCATACGCAGTATTTT
TRBJ1-2 | NA | 12 | TRBD1 | TRBV5-6 | CASSLVTGAGTF | TGTGCCAGCAGCTTGGTGACAGGGGCGGGTACCTTC
TRBJ1-2 | NA | 15 | NA | TRBV15 | CATSRNTQQGFGYTF | TGTGCCACCAGCAGAAATACGCAACAGGGTTTTGGCTACACCTTC
TRBJ2-2 | NA | 13 | NA | TRBV5-1 | CASSLSYTGELFF | TGCGCCAGCAGCTTGTCGTACACCGGGGAGCTGTTTTTT
TRBJ2-5 | NA | 16 | NA | TRBV4-3 | CASSQWEGTVLGDQYF | TGCGCCAGCAGCCAATGGGAAGGGACGGTACTGGGGGACCAGTACTTC
TRBJ1-6 | NA | 16 | TRBD1 | TRBV6-5 | CASSYGQGARGSPLHF | TGTGCCAGCAGTTATGGCCAGGGGGCGCGGGGGTCACCCCTCCACTTT
TRBJ1-3 | NA | 15 | NA | TRBV6-5 | CASSYSGSSGNTIYF | TGTGCCAGCAGTTACTCGGGGAGCTCTGGAAACACCATATATTTT
TRBJ1-1 | NA | 17 | NA | TRBV13 | CASSLVSQGSMNTEAFF | TGTGCCAGCAGCTTAGTTTCCCAGGGGAGCATGAACACTGAAGCTTTCTTT
TRBJ2-2 | NA | 14 | NA | TRBV19 | CASRGNSIAGELFF | TGTGCCAGTAGGGGCAACTCGATAGCCGGGGAGCTGTTTTTT
TRBJ2-1 | NA | 16 | TRBD1 | TRBV11-3 | CASSLGGTETYNEQFF | TGTGCCAGCAGCTTAGGAGGGACAGAAACCTACAATGAGCAGTTCTTC
TRBJ2-3 | NA | 12 | NA | TRBV30 | CAWVQTADTQYF | TGTGCCTGGGTTCAGACCGCAGATACGCAGTATTTT
TRBJ2-5 | NA | 16 | TRBD1 | TRBV5-1 | CASSLGLSDRAETQYF | TGCGCCAGCAGCTTGGGACTTTCGGACAGGGCGGAGACCCAGTACTTC
TRBJ1-1 | NA | 14 | TRBD1 | TRBV30 | CAWARGTGGTEAFF | TGTGCCTGGGCGAGGGGGACAGGGGGAACTGAAGCTTTCTTT
TRBJ1-3 | NA | 17 | NA | TRBV25-1 | CASSATGILSSGNTIYF | TGTGCCAGCAGTGCAACAGGGATCCTTTCCTCTGGAAACACCATATATTTT
TRBJ1-2 | NA | 13 | NA | TRBV5-4 | CASSSFGGYGYTF | TGTGCCAGCAGCTCCTTCGGCGGCTATGGCTACACCTTC
TRBJ2-6 | NA | 13 | NA | TRBV11-3 | CASSPRGANVLTF | TGTGCCAGCAGCCCGAGGGGGGCCAACGTCCTGACTTTC
TRBJ2-7 | NA | 14 | TRBD2 | TRBV7-2 | CASSSTSGDYEQYF | TGTGCCAGCAGCTCGACTAGCGGGGACTACGAGCAGTACTTC
TRBJ1-2 | NA | 15 | TRBD1 | TRBV2 | CASSSSGQGEYGYTF | TGTGCCAGCAGTTCTTCTGGACAGGGGGAATATGGCTACACCTTC
TRBJ1-4 | NA | 16 | NA | TRBV4-1 | CASSQDSGTRGEKLFF | TGCGCCAGCAGCCAAGACTCCGGGACCCGGGGCGAAAAACTGTTTTTT
TRBJ2-7 | once | 15 | TRBD1 | TRBV6-5 | CASSYSQQGAGEQYF | TGTGCCAGCAGTTACTCCCAACAGGGGGCTGGCGAGCAGTACTTC
TRBJ1-1 | NA | 13 | NA | TRBV6-5 | CASSYGGNTEAFF | TGTGCCAGCAGTTACGGGGGGAACACTGAAGCTTTCTTT
TRBJ1-5 | NA | 16 | TRBD1 | TRBV6-1 | CASSAGQGYGNQPQHF | TGTGCCAGCAGTGCAGGACAGGGGTACGGCAATCAGCCCCAGCATTTT
TRBJ1-4 | NA | 12 | NA | TRBV28 | CASSSSSEKLFF | TGTGCCAGCAGTTCCTCGAGCGAAAAACTGTTTTTT
TRBJ1-5 | medium-sized | 14 | NA | TRBV9 | CASSDSGRARPQHF | TGTGCCAGCAGTGATTCCGGACGGGCTCGGCCCCAGCATTTT
TRBJ1-3 | NA | 14 | TRBD1 | TRBV19 | CASTLTGAGNTIYF | TGTGCCAGTACTTTAACAGGGGCTGGAAACACCATATATTTT
TRBJ1-1 | NA | 16 | NA | TRBV7-9 | CASSPGGSGRVTEAFF | TGTGCCAGCAGCCCCGGGGGTTCAGGGAGGGTCACTGAAGCTTTCTTT
TRBJ2-3 | NA | 15 | NA | TRBV7-9 | CASSNQPISADTQYF | TGTGCCAGCAGCAACCAGCCAATCAGCGCGGATACGCAGTATTTT
TRBJ1-6 | NA | 13 | NA | TRBV5-6 | CASSGTPNSPLHF | TGTGCCAGTTCCGGGACTCCCAATTCACCCCTCCACTTT
TRBJ1-1 | NA | 17 | TRBD1 | TRBV7-2 | CASSISRDRGWDTEAFF | TGTGCCAGCAGCATTTCCCGGGACAGGGGATGGGACACTGAAGCTTTCTTT
TRBJ2-5 | once | 12 | NA | TRBV18 | CASRGAQETQYF | TGTGCCAGTCGGGGGGCCCAAGAGACCCAGTACTTC
TRBJ2-3 | once | 16 | TRBD1 | TRBV5-6 | CASSVDRGRSTDTQYF | TGTGCCAGCAGCGTAGACAGGGGCAGAAGCACAGATACGCAGTATTTT